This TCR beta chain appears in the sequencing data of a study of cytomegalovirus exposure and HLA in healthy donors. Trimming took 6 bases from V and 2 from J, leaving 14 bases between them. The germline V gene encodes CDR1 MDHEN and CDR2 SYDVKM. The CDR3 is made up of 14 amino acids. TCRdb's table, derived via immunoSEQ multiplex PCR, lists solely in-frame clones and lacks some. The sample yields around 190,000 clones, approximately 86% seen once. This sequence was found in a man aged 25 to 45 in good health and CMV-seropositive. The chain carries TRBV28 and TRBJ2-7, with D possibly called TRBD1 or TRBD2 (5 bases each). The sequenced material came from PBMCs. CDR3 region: CASRRPGRAYEQYF. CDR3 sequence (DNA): TGTGCCAGCAGACGACCGGGACGGGCCTACGAGCAGTACTTC.